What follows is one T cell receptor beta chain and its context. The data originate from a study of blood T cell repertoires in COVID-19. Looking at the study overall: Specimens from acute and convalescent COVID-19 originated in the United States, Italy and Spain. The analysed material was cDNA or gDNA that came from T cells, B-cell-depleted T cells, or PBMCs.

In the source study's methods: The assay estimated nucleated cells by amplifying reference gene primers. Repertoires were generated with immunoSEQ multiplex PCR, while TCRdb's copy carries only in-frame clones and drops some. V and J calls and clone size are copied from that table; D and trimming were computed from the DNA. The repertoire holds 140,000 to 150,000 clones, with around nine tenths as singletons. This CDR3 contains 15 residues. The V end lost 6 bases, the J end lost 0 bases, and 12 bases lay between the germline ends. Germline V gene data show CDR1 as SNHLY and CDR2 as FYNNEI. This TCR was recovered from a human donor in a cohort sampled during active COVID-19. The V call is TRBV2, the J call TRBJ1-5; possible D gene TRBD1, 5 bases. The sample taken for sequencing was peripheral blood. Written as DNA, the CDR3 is TGTGCCAGCAGACTGACAGAGAATAGCAATCAGCCCCAGCATTTT. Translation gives CASRLTENSNQPQHF.